These 18 T cell receptor beta chains came from one sample sequenced in a study of shared clonotypes between healthy human individuals (dated by TCRdb to the early 2020s). The method was the immunoSEQ multiplex PCR assay. TCRdb limited this immuneACCESS table to in-frame rearrangements with V and J called. A share of clones is missing; checked studies link under half to unresolved V genes, and the rest is unexplained. The sample table shows millions of clones, and over 85% are seen once. The biggest ten clones account for 0.1% to 0.15% of the sample. Specimen: naive CD4+ T cells sorted from blood. Reading the label with the study, this specimen's cell subset or site is: CD45RA+ positively selected. The receptors originated from a man younger than 35 in good health.

This clone was detected only once. A junction end diverges from the germline sequence, so it may reflect a read error. This chain uses TRBV18 with TRBJ1-1, with D uncertain. The CDR3 has 14 amino acids. CDR1 and CDR2 (germline): KGHSH, LQKENI. In nucleotides, the CDR3 is TGTGCCAGCTCACCACTGGTAGTAAACACCGAAGCTTTCTTT. This translates into CASSPLVVNTEAFF. The full variable domain, its missing parts supplied by reference TRBV18 and TRBJ1-1, is NAGVMQNPRHLVRRRGQEARLRCSPMKGHSHVYWYRQLPEEGLKFMVYLQKENIIDESGMPKERFSAEFPKEGPSILRIQQVVRGDSAAYFCASSPLVVNTEAFFGQGTRLTVV.

Details on this clone: This sample includes further DNA sequences coding for the same CDR3. This rearrangement joins TRBV5-1 to TRBJ2-3, with unresolved D. The CDR3 contains 14 residues. CDR1 is SGHRS, CDR2 YFSETQ, per germline. The V and J ends lost 0 bases and 0 bases respectively, with 5 bases between them. The CDR3 coding sequence is TGCGCCAGCAGCTTGGAGGGTAGCACAGATACGCAGTATTTT. Amino acid sequence: CASSLEGSTDTQYF. Drawing the rest from reference TRBV5-1 and TRBJ2-3, the complete variable domain is KAGVTQTPRYLIKTRGQQVTLSCSPISGHRSVSWYQQTPGQGLQFLFEYFSETQRNKGNFPGRFSGRQFSNSRSEMNVSTLELGDSALYLCASSLEGSTDTQYFGPGTRLTVL.

The chain is built from TRBV15 and TRBJ2-7; TRBD2 aligns across 9 bases. V shed 2 bases and J 3 bases; nucleotides not matched to a gene: 2. The CDR3 runs to 14 residues. Germline V gene data show CDR1 as LNHNV and CDR2 as YYDKDF (reference sequence). The CDR3 is CATSRSGGNYEQYF. DNA of the CDR3: TGTGCCACCAGCAGAAGCGGGGGGAACTACGAGCAGTACTTC.

V and J are TRBV30 and TRBJ1-4; D gene ambiguous. This CDR3 contains 14 residues. The V gene lost 2 bases and the J gene lost 10 bases, with 17 bases spanning the gap. Germline assignment: CDR1 GTSNPN and CDR2 SVGIG (reference sequence). For the CDR3, the DNA is TGTGCCTGGAGTCCCGTGGGGTCTTTGGGAAAACTGTTTTTT. Translation gives CAWSPVGSLGKLFF.

The V call is TRBV5-8, the J call TRBJ2-5; D is possibly TRBD2 (6 bases). The CDR3 runs to 13 residues. Germline V gene data show CDR1 as SGHTS and CDR2 as YDEGEE. Trimming removed 6 bases at V and 0 bases at J, with 9 bases between. CDR3 coding DNA: TGTGCCAGCACCTGGGACTACCAAGAGACCCAGTACTTC. Its translation is CASTWDYQETQYF.

V gene TRBV5-1 combines with J gene TRBJ1-2, with D tentatively TRBD1 (6 bases). Germline CDR1 is SGHRS and CDR2 is YFSETQ. The CDR3 covers 14 residues. The V and J ends lost 2 bases and 5 bases respectively, with 13 bases between them. This chain's CDR3 is CASSLGGKEYGYTF. CDR3 DNA sequence: TGCGCCAGCAGCTTAGGGGGTAAGGAGTATGGCTACACCTTC.

The gene calls are TRBV6-1 and TRBJ2-7, with 7 bases identical to TRBD2. J gave up 0 bases and V 5 bases, and 7 bases lay outside the gene matches. The CDR3 spans 15 residues. CDR1 is MNHNS, CDR2 SASEGT, per germline. CDR3 sequence reads: CASSQGGTGSYEQYF. The DNA for the CDR3 is TGTGCCAGCAGTCAGGGAGGGACCGGCTCCTACGAGCAGTACTTC.

This chain joins TRBV25-1 and TRBJ2-7; the D is unclear. The germline gives CDR1 MGHDK, CDR2 SYGVNS. The CDR3 is made up of 11 amino acids. Trimming removed 7 bases at V and 5 bases at J, with 9 bases between. As DNA, the CDR3 is TGTGCCAGCACCTTTCTAGACGAGCAGTACTTC. Protein product: CASTFLDEQYF.

The chain recombines TRBV2 with TRBJ2-7, with TRBD1 identical over 7 bases. Germline V gene lookup returns CDR1 SNHLY and CDR2 FYNNEI. V lost 3 bases and J lost 2; bases outside the gene matches: 4. This CDR3 is 14 amino acids long. The CDR3 spells CASSESTGPYEQYF. The CDR3 nucleotides are TGTGCCAGCAGTGAGTCGACAGGGCCCTACGAGCAGTACTTC.

The chain links TRBV7-2 to TRBJ2-2, with 7 bases that match TRBD1. Per the germline V gene, CDR1 is SGHTA and CDR2 is FQGNSA. With 3 bases clipped from V and 6 bases from J, the junction kept 4 bases outside the gene matches. The CDR3 is 14 amino acids. CDR3 nucleotides: TGTGCCAGCAGCTTGACAGGGTACGCCGGGGAGCTGTTTTTT. It translates to CASSLTGYAGELFF. The complete variable domain, with remaining parts taken from reference TRBV7-2 and TRBJ2-2, reads GAGVSQSPSNKVTEKGKDVELRCDPISGHTALYWYRQSLGQGLEFLIYFQGNSAPDKSGLPSDRFSAERTGGSVSTLTIQRTQQEDSAVYLCASSLTGYAGELFFGEGSRLTVL.

The chain carries TRBV4-1 and TRBJ1-5; 9 nucleotides align to TRBD1. Trimming removed 4 bases from V and 3 bases from J; junction bases left unmatched: 10. CDR1 and CDR2 (germline): MGHRA, YSYEKL. The CDR3 covers 17 residues. The CDR3 region has the DNA TGCGCCAGCAGCCTCTTTACAGGGACAGGGAACAATCAGCCCCAGCATTTT. Protein product: CASSLFTGTGNNQPQHF.

The chain combines TRBV4-3 with TRBJ2-3; D call uncertain. CDR1 LGHNA and CDR2 YSLEER come from the germline V gene. The ends were cut back, 3 bases at V and 2 bases at J, with 9 bases in the middle. This CDR3 spans 14 amino acids. CDR3 in amino acids: CASSQRVNTDTQYF. The DNA for the CDR3 is TGCGCCAGCAGCCAGAGAGTCAACACAGATACGCAGTATTTT.

The chain combines TRBV19 with TRBJ1-5; D unresolved. The CDR3 totals 14 residues. The V gene lost 5 bases and the J gene lost 1 base, with 9 bases spanning the gap. Per the germline V gene, CDR1 is LNHDA and CDR2 is SQIVND (reference sequence). DNA of the CDR3: TGTGCCAGTAGTTGGGAGGGAAGCAATCAGCCCCAGCATTTT. Translation: CASSWEGSNQPQHF.

V is TRBV9 and J is TRBJ2-3, with D perhaps matching TRBD2 (6 bases). Trimming took 2 bases from V and 3 from J, leaving 16 bases between them. There are 16 residues in the CDR3. Germline V lookup: CDR1 SGDLS, CDR2 YYNGEE. Here the CDR3 reads CASSVGKGGTTDTQYF. DNA for the CDR3: TGTGCCAGCAGCGTCGGAAAGGGCGGGACTACAGATACGCAGTATTTT.

The chain employs TRBV13 and TRBJ2-3; D perhaps matches TRBD2 (6 bases). This CDR3 has 13 amino acids. V gave up 5 bases and J gave up 8 bases, with 14 bases separating them. CDR1 and CDR2 (germline): PRHDT, FYEKMQ (reference sequence). This CDR3 reads CASSHRLVITQYF. CDR3 DNA: TGTGCCAGCAGCCACCGACTAGTGATTACGCAGTATTTT.

The rearrangement uses TRBV6-5 and TRBJ2-7; unclear D gene. The CDR3 runs 13 residues. The germline V and J ends were trimmed by 5 bases and 3 bases, with 11 bases remaining between them. Germline values: CDR1 MNHEY, CDR2 SVGAGI. CDR3 in amino acids: CASSRAVFYEQYF. For the CDR3, the DNA is TGTGCCAGCAGTCGCGCGGTCTTCTACGAGCAGTACTTC.

The chain is built from TRBV7-9 and TRBJ2-7; 9 positions match TRBD1. This CDR3 contains 15 residues. Germline V gene lookup returns CDR1 SEHNR and CDR2 FQNEAQ (reference sequence). The V segment lost 1 base and the J segment 6 bases; nucleotides outside the gene matches: 7. CDR3 protein: CASSLGDREGSEQYF. DNA for the CDR3: TGTGCCAGCAGCTTAGGGGACAGGGAGGGCTCCGAGCAGTACTTC.

The V and J genes are TRBV11-2 and TRBJ2-7, with TRBD1 matching 7 bases. The germline CDR1 and CDR2 sequences are SGHAT and FQNNGV. Trimming took 0 bases from V and 0 from J; bases not matched to a gene: 2. There are 15 residues in the CDR3. The CDR3 nucleotides read TGTGCCAGCAGCTTAGAACAGGGGTTCTCCTACGAGCAGTACTTC. As protein: CASSLEQGFSYEQYF.